This T cell receptor (beta chain) emerged from a study of T cells in Graves' hyperthyroidism and ophthalmopathy (dated by TCRdb to between 2018 and 2021). Looking at the study overall: Peripheral blood samples were taken at initial diagnosis, before any treatment was given. To identify distinguishing TCR V-J signatures, a discovery cohort of around 100 patients was used, comprising 43 with Graves' ophthalmopathy and some 57 with stable Graves' hyperthyroidism. Whether ophthalmopathy could be predicted prospectively was tested in an independent validation cohort made up of under 20 hyperthyroidism patients plus 17 patients who later progressed to ophthalmopathy. For training and testing, the 100 or so patients in the discovery cohort were randomly divided in a 7:3 ratio. In addition, the study compared T-cell repertoires in thyroid tissue and in blood from six Graves' hyperthyroidism patients. After sampling, hyperthyroidism patients received methimazole starting at 30 mg daily, and ophthalmopathy patients received high-dose intravenous methylprednisolone. The paper reports TCR Vbeta CDR3 sequencing of approximately 130 peripheral blood samples: under 45 ophthalmopathy, approximately 74 hyperthyroidism and around 17 progressor patients. The study at large found these results: In validation, progression to ophthalmopathy was predicted by the model with around 71% sensitivity and roughly 72% specificity, a median of 6.5 months before onset. No statistical method was used to set the sample size in advance, and investigators knew the group allocation. In cross-validation, a model built on a 13 V-J signature told ophthalmopathy apart from stable hyperthyroidism with about 90% sensitivity and about 81% specificity, and in testing the same model reached 80%/75%. Blood samples also contained most of the expanded thyroid clonotypes (frequency above 0.001), which suggests that blood repertoires may reflect thyroid immune responses.

The germline V gene yields SGHRS for CDR1 and YFSETQ for CDR2. Inclusive of the bounding cysteine and phenylalanine, the CDR3 is 16 residues long. The CDR3 DNA has 48 bases and is translated from base 1. Relative to germline, V is missing 0 bases and J is missing 3 bases, with 8 bases of the junction outside any gene match. Stable Graves' hyperthyroidism was defined as no progression to ophthalmopathy during 18 months of follow-up. The hyperthyroidism patients were between 18 and 65 years old and newly diagnosed, with a disease duration of less than 2 months. Exclusion was applied to patients with uncontrolled infections, other autoimmune diseases, pregnancy or lactation. Clinical symptoms, serum thyroxine and TRAb, thyroid ultrasound, and orbital computed tomography formed the basis for the diagnoses. Ficoll-Paque density gradient centrifugation was used to isolate PBMCs from 10 ml of fresh peripheral blood. Total RNA was extracted using Trizol reagent, and RNA quality was assessed on an Agilent 2100 Bioanalyzer.

The TCR beta CDR3 regions were amplified from RNA transcripts. The TCR CDR3 was subjected to a first round of RT-PCR using the HTBI primer set and the Qiagen OneStep RT-PCR kit. Libraries were constructed in a second round of multiplex PCR, after which size selection and purification were performed. The libraries were sequenced on an Illumina HiSeq2000 using paired-end 100 bp reads. The study's processing was this. SOAPnuke was used to process the raw data, throwing out any read that contained adapters or uncalled bases, had a mean Phred below 15, or lacked an exact constant-primer or identifier match. COPE v1.2.5 was used to merge the high-quality paired reads, and each unique nucleotide sequence was defined as a clonotype. MiTCR v1.1 was used to align the clonotypes against IMGT TRBV, TRBD and TRBJ reference segments. Only V-J combinations with frequency above 0.0001, covering about 99% of repertoires, were analysed. The TCS score was defined as the ratio of F50 (clonal expansion) to E x V (chaos), calculated using BLOSUM62-based TCRdist between CDR3 peptides within each V-J. Welch's t-statistics and random forest reduced several hundred V-J features to around 14, which were used in a naive Bayes classifier (R e1071). TCRdb reprocessing: public reads trimmed at Q25 with fastp, clones called with MiXCR, in-frame beta chains kept. Duplicate CDR3 protein sequences are folded into a single record with the most common DNA and genes. These V and J calls derive from TCRdb rather than the authors' analysis. This sample lists approximately 700,000 distinct CDR3 sequences; less than 20% were detected once. The ten largest clones add up to over 7.5% of the sample.

About this clonotype itself: There is no known antigen for this receptor. Per-base quality was not reported, and no clone a single base away is much larger than it.

The rearranged chain carries TRBV5-1 and TRBJ2-5, with TRBD2 matching 7 junction bases. Sequencing used blood. The receptor comes from a man younger than 35 with Graves' hyperthyroidism. In nucleotide form, the sequence is TGCGCCAGCAGCTTGGGCTCCACTAGCGTCGAAGAGACCCAGTACTTC. This yields the protein CASSLGSTSVEETQYF. With the portions outside the CDR3 filled from the reference TRBV5-1 and TRBJ2-5 genes, the complete variable region becomes KAGVTQTPRYLIKTRGQQVTLSCSPISGHRSVSWYQQTPGQGLQFLFEYFSETQRNKGNFPGRFSGRQFSNSRSEMNVSTLELGDSALYLCASSLGSTSVEETQYFGPGTRLLVL.